The 30 T cell receptor beta chains below come from one sample, sequenced in a study of T-cell reconstitution after alpha-beta-depleted transplantation in children. As it was prepared, the TCRbeta library received unique molecular identifiers. A single record per CDR3 protein comes from TCRdb applying MiXCR to the PCR reads. The sample has about 360,000 distinct CDR3 sequences; 13% are singletons. This specimen was PBMCs, taken from the stem cell graft. The receptors were sampled from a human donor who donated a stem cell graft to a child with Fanconi anemia.

About this clonotype: A much more abundant neighbour one base away suggests this may be a read error. The J gene is TRBJ2-7, the V gene TRBV4-3; D possibly corresponds to TRBD2 (6 bases). In germline, CDR1 is LGHNA, CDR2 YSLEER. The CDR3 spans 15 residues. CDR3 bases: TGCGCCAGCAGCCAAGATAAGGCGGGGAGGTACGAGGAGTACTTC. It yields the protein CASSQDKAGRYEEYF.

V gene TRBV7-2 combines with J gene TRBJ2-7, with D possibly matching TRBD1 (6 bases). This CDR3 comprises 14 residues. Germline V gene sequence: CDR1 SGHTA, CDR2 FQGNSA. Deletions cut 1 base from V and 5 bases from J, with 12 bases between. CDR3: CASSLDRVANEQYF. The CDR3 DNA is TGTGCCAGCAGCTTAGACAGGGTGGCCAACGAGCAGTACTTC.

The V call is TRBV5-1, the J call TRBJ1-1, with D hard to call. There are 13 residues in the CDR3. V dropped 7 bases and J dropped 2 bases, with 12 bases sitting between them. CDR1 SGHRS and CDR2 YFSETQ come from the germline V gene. CDR3 sequence (DNA): TGCGCCAGCTCGCAGAACCAAAACACTGAAGCTTTCTTT. This gives the protein CASSQNQNTEAFF.

In this sample, this clonotype turned up a few times. The genes are TRBV9 and TRBJ1-1, with no clear D. Trimming pared 1 base from V and 2 bases from J, leaving 9 bases between. Germline V gives CDR1 SGDLS, CDR2 YYNGEE. The CDR3 covers 14 residues. The CDR3 is CASSVSGKNTEAFF. In DNA form, the CDR3 reads TGTGCCAGCAGCGTAAGTGGGAAAAACACTGAAGCTTTCTTT. Full variable domain (outside the CDR3, taken from reference TRBV9 and TRBJ1-1): DSGVTQTPKHLITATGQRVTLRCSPRSGDLSVYWYQQSLDQGLQFLIQYYNGEERAKGNILERFSAQQFPDLHSELNLSSLELGDSALYFCASSVSGKNTEAFFGQGTRLTVV.

Comment on this clonotype: The conserved final phenylalanine or tryptophan is absent from the CDR3, which likely points to a read error. This sequence joins TRBV18 and TRBJ2-4; D is uncertain. Between the trimmed V and J ends, which lost 6 bases and 0 bases, there was a span of 12 bases. Germline loops: CDR1 KGHSH, CDR2 LQKENI. CDR3 length: 15 residues. The CDR3 loop is CASSPERLAKNIQYS. CDR3 DNA: TGTGCCAGCTCCCCGGAGCGCCTAGCCAAAAACATTCAGTACTCC.

This clonotype came up once. V usage is TRBV12-5 and J usage is TRBJ1-2, with a possible D match to TRBD1 (5 bases). CDR1 is LGHNT, CDR2 FRNRAP, per germline. The CDR3 extends over 15 amino acids. The V end lost 3 bases, the J end lost 6 bases, and 17 bases lay between the germline ends. The CDR3 DNA follows: TGTGCTAGTGGTTTCGCCGGGACGGGGATGGATGGCTACACCTTC. The encoded protein is CASGFAGTGMDGYTF.

This clonotype was observed at least ten times. The V gene is TRBV9, the J gene TRBJ1-6; unclear D gene. This CDR3 has 14 residues. Germline assignment: CDR1 SGDLS and CDR2 YYNGEE. V lost 4 bases and J lost 6, with 11 bases in between. The CDR3 region has the DNA TGTGCCAGCAGCTTAGACGGAGGTAATTCACCCCTCCACTTT. Protein sequence: CASSLDGGNSPLHF. The full variable domain, rest sourced from reference TRBV9 and TRBJ1-6, is DSGVTQTPKHLITATGQRVTLRCSPRSGDLSVYWYQQSLDQGLQFLIQYYNGEERAKGNILERFSAQQFPDLHSELNLSSLELGDSALYFCASSLDGGNSPLHFGNGTRLTVT.

The chain links TRBV6-2 or TRBV6-3 to TRBJ2-5; 7 bases are a match to TRBD2. J was trimmed by 1 base and V by 6 bases; bases with no gene match: 8. CDR3 length: 15 amino acids. Looked up from germline, CDR1 is MNHEY and CDR2 is SVGEGT. The CDR3 DNA is TGTGCCAGCAGGAAGAGCGGGGCCCTCCAAGAGACCCAGTACTTC. This codes for CASRKSGALQETQYF.

In this sample, this clonotype turned up a few times. This chain connects TRBV11-3 to TRBJ2-1; 8 bases fit TRBD2. Per the germline V gene, CDR1 is SGHNT and CDR2 is YENEEA. Trimming cost V 0 bases and J 9 bases; bases outside gene matches: 1. The CDR3 has 13 amino acids. This CDR3 is CASSLDSGVEQFF. The CDR3 coding sequence is TGTGCCAGCAGCTTAGATAGCGGGGTTGAGCAGTTCTTC.

The V gene is TRBV6-5, the J gene TRBJ1-1; D unclear. The V end lost 2 bases, the J end lost 8 bases, and 9 bases lay between the germline ends. CDR3 length equals 12 residues. Germline V gene lookup returns CDR1 MNHEY and CDR2 SVGAGI. The CDR3, as DNA: TGTGCCAGCAGTTACCGGGTGGGAGAAGCTTTCTTT. Translated, it gives CASSYRVGEAFF.

This chain joins TRBV14 and TRBJ2-1; maybe TRBD2 (5 bases). The V gene lost 3 bases and the J gene lost 4 bases, with 19 bases spanning the gap. CDR1 is SGHDN and CDR2 is FVKESK in the germline V gene. The CDR3 spans 17 residues. This CDR3 reads CASSQADRGLTYNEQFF. The CDR3 region has the DNA TGTGCCAGCAGCCAGGCTGATCGCGGACTTACGTACAATGAGCAGTTCTTC.

The chain carries TRBV6-2 or TRBV6-3 and TRBJ1-1; D ambiguous. The CDR3 has 14 residues. The germline V gene encodes CDR1 MNHEY and CDR2 SVGEGT. Trimming cost V 3 bases and J 2 bases, with 10 bases left between them. CDR3 amino acids: CASSYWETNTEAFF. The CDR3 bases are TGTGCCAGCAGTTATTGGGAGACCAACACTGAAGCTTTCTTT.

Many counts were recorded for this clonotype. The chain is built from TRBV5-1 and TRBJ2-3; D is undetermined. Germline CDR1 SGHRS, CDR2 YFSETQ. Trimming removed 1 base at V and 5 bases at J, with 11 bases between. This CDR3 region has 14 residues. As DNA, the CDR3 is TGCGCCAGCAGCTTGATTCTAGGTCAAGATACGCAGTATTTT. Protein product: CASSLILGQDTQYF.

This clonotype appeared many times. This chain links TRBV7-9 with TRBJ2-7; 7 positions agree with TRBD1. V gave up 7 bases and J gave up 4 bases; unmatched junction bases: 7. The CDR3 is made up of 13 amino acids. The germline gives CDR1 SEHNR, CDR2 FQNEAQ (reference sequence). CDR3 protein: CASTPGQSYEQYF. The CDR3 DNA is TGTGCCAGCACTCCGGGACAGAGTTACGAGCAGTACTTC.

In DNA, the CDR3 is TGCGCCAGCAGCTCTGGGGTGGGACGTGACACTGAAGCTTTCTTT. Its protein product is CASSSGVGRDTEAFF. The rearrangement uses TRBV5-1 and TRBJ1-1, with D possibly TRBD1 on 5 matching bases. Germline lookup yields CDR1 SGHRS and CDR2 YFSETQ. Trimming shortened V by 3 bases and J by 3 bases, and 15 bases separated the two germline ends. This CDR3 spans 15 amino acids.

This clonotype was seen at least ten times. This chain links TRBV12-3 or TRBV12-4 with TRBJ1-1, with TRBD1 as a possible D gene (5 bases). The CDR3 spans 14 residues. V lost 1 base, J lost 6 bases, and 12 bases lay in between. CDR3 region: CASSLVSGAAEAFF. CDR3 in DNA: TGTGCCAGCAGTTTAGTTTCTGGGGCCGCTGAAGCTTTCTTT.

The V call is TRBV10-3, the J call TRBJ1-5; 8 nucleotides align to TRBD1. V lost 4 bases, J lost 3 bases, and 2 bases stayed unmatched. Germline V gives CDR1 ENHRY, CDR2 SYGVKD. The CDR3 has 14 residues. The CDR3 DNA is TGTGCCATCAGTGGGGACAGGCTCAATCAGCCCCAGCATTTT. Translated, it gives CAISGDRLNQPQHF.

This clonotype was detected a few times. The chain is built from TRBV3-1 and TRBJ1-2; D is possibly TRBD1 (5 bases). Trimming took 1 base from V and 0 from J, leaving 15 bases between them. Germline CDR1 is LGHDT and CDR2 is YNNKEL (reference sequence). The CDR3 is made up of 17 amino acids. CDR3 protein: CASSQVVGPTPNYGYTF. In DNA, the CDR3 is TGTGCCAGCAGCCAAGTGGTGGGGCCCACACCTAACTATGGCTACACCTTC.

This clonotype was seen repeatedly, ten times or more. The chain combines TRBV9 with TRBJ2-3, with D perhaps being TRBD1 or TRBD2 (6 bases each). This CDR3 is built from 14 residues. Germline V gives CDR1 SGDLS, CDR2 YYNGEE. V shed 4 bases and J shed 5 bases, with 14 bases lying between them. CDR3 amino acids: CASSHTGARDTQYF. CDR3 DNA: TGTGCCAGCAGCCACACGGGGGCGAGAGATACGCAGTATTTT. Complete variable domain (other parts from reference TRBV9 and TRBJ2-3): DSGVTQTPKHLITATGQRVTLRCSPRSGDLSVYWYQQSLDQGLQFLIQYYNGEERAKGNILERFSAQQFPDLHSELNLSSLELGDSALYFCASSHTGARDTQYFGPGTRLTVL.

The table lists this clonotype with a few counts. The J gene is TRBJ2-7, the V gene TRBV10-3; 8 nucleotides align to TRBD1. Losses at the gene ends were 5 bases for V and 2 bases for J; bases not matched to a gene: 5. This CDR3 comprises 14 residues. Per germline, CDR1 ENHRY and CDR2 SYGVKD. The CDR3 reads CAISKTGDTYEQYF. As DNA, the CDR3 is TGTGCCATCAGTAAGACAGGGGATACCTACGAGCAGTACTTC.

This clonotype was detected only a few times. V and J are TRBV7-2 and TRBJ2-7; 8 positions agree with TRBD2. V shed 6 bases and J 4 bases; nucleotides not matched to a gene: 5. The CDR3 length is 13 residues. Germline V lookup: CDR1 SGHTA, CDR2 FQGNSA. In DNA form, the CDR3 reads TGTGCCAGCAGTACTCGGGGGGGGTACGAGCAGTACGTC. Its protein is CASSTRGGYEQYV.

CDR3 in amino acids: CASSRERGDSYNEQFF. CDR3 nucleotide sequence: TGCGCCAGCAGCAGAGAGCGGGGGGATTCCTACAATGAGCAGTTCTTC. The chain is built from TRBV5-1 and TRBJ2-1; 9 bases fit TRBD2. Germline CDR1 SGHRS, CDR2 YFSETQ. J lost 1 base, V lost 4 bases, and 6 bases had no gene match. This CDR3 comprises 16 residues. Drawing the rest from reference TRBV5-1 and TRBJ2-1, the complete variable domain is KAGVTQTPRYLIKTRGQQVTLSCSPISGHRSVSWYQQTPGQGLQFLFEYFSETQRNKGNFPGRFSGRQFSNSRSEMNVSTLELGDSALYLCASSRERGDSYNEQFFGPGTRLTVL.

The rearrangement links TRBV10-2 to TRBJ2-4, with unresolved D. The CDR3 has 15 amino acids. Germline V gene data show CDR1 as WSHSY and CDR2 as SAAADI. The V end was cut by 3 bases, the J end by 0 bases, with 9 bases between. For the CDR3, the DNA is TGCGCCAGCAGTGATCTACAGAGAGCCAAAAACATTCAGTACTTC. Its translation: CASSDLQRAKNIQYF.

The rearrangement joins TRBV5-5 to TRBJ2-2; 7 bases map to TRBD1. With 3 bases clipped from V and 3 bases from J, the junction kept 8 bases outside the gene matches. Germline CDR1 and CDR2: SGHKS and YYEKEE (reference sequence). CDR3 length: 16 residues. CDR3 in amino acids: CASSSAGQADTGELFF. The CDR3 DNA sequence: TGTGCCAGCAGCTCGGCTGGACAGGCTGACACCGGGGAGCTGTTTTTT.

This clonotype was found many times. This rearrangement joins TRBV5-5 to TRBJ2-5; D might be TRBD2 (7 bases). The CDR3 spans 16 residues. The germline V and J ends were trimmed by 1 base and 5 bases, with 18 bases remaining between them. Germline-derived CDR1 and CDR2 are SGHKS and YYEKEE (reference sequence). The CDR3 protein is CASSLRRQGGGETQYF. DNA for the CDR3: TGTGCCAGCAGCTTGAGGCGGCAGGGCGGGGGCGAGACCCAGTACTTC.

This sequence joins TRBV7-9 and TRBJ2-6; D ambiguous. CDR1 and CDR2 from the germline V gene are SEHNR and FQNEAQ (reference sequence). The germline V and J ends were trimmed by 1 base and 4 bases, with 11 bases remaining between them. The CDR3 sequence is 16 residues long. In DNA, the CDR3 is TGTGCCAGCAGCTTAGTCGATGGCCGAGGGGCCAACGTCCTGACTTTC. This translates into CASSLVDGRGANVLTF.

This clonotype has ten or more counts. V is TRBV5-1 and J is TRBJ2-3; 9 positions match TRBD1. Germline V gives CDR1 SGHRS, CDR2 YFSETQ. This CDR3 is 13 amino acids long. With V trimmed by 8 bases and J by 5 bases, 6 bases remained unmatched. The CDR3 spells CASRTGEGDTQYF. For the CDR3, the DNA is TGCGCCAGTCGGACAGGGGAGGGAGATACGCAGTATTTT.

The chain carries TRBV6-2 or TRBV6-3 and TRBJ2-3; TRBD2 matches at 12 bases. After removal of 6 bases from V and 3 bases from J, the junction contained 7 bases not matched to a gene. The CDR3 covers 16 residues. Germline values: CDR1 MNHEY, CDR2 SVGEGT. CDR3 bases: TGTGCCAGCAGCCGGACTAGCGGGGAGGGAACAGATACGCAGTATTTT. Its translation is CASSRTSGEGTDTQYF.

This clonotype was detected ten times or more. The chain combines TRBV14 with TRBJ2-1; a possible D gene is TRBD1 (7 bases). This CDR3 region has 16 residues. V gave up 4 bases and J gave up 7 bases, with 20 bases separating them. Germline values: CDR1 SGHDN, CDR2 FVKESK. DNA of the CDR3: TGTGCCAGCAGCCTCTCTCTAGCGACAGGGTCGAATGAGCAGTTCTTC. This translates into CASSLSLATGSNEQFF.

Many counts were recorded for this clonotype. The chain joins TRBV5-1 to TRBJ1-3; no clear D gene. Germline CDR1 SGHRS, CDR2 YFSETQ. The V and J ends lost 3 bases and 0 bases respectively, with 13 bases between them. The CDR3 contains 16 residues. The CDR3 nucleotides read TGCGCCAGCAGCTCGGGTCCGCCAAGCTCTGGAAACACCATATATTTT. Its protein is CASSSGPPSSGNTIYF.